Given below is one TCR beta chain in context. The target antigen is unknown. Germline assignment: CDR1 DFQATT and CDR2 SNEGSKA (reference sequence). The V gene end was trimmed by 8 bases and the J gene end by 3 bases; junction bases not matched to a gene: 21. CDR3 length: 18 amino acids. TCRdb re-derived calls from the reads in MiXCR, one entry per CDR3 protein. The sample lists about 250,000 distinct CDR3 sequences, over 15% occurring once. This entry belongs to a study of T cell repertoires in cytomegalovirus infection. Study context: CMV infection and matching HLA type were both indicated by public TCR beta signatures. Overall study findings and caveats: Cumulative frequency (of public TCR beta family members) identified carriers of CMV plus the relevant HLA.

The clonotype was recovered from a human donor in good health (CMV status not recorded). Some clones in this sample may be carry-over from other donors' samples. V is TRBV20-1 and J is TRBJ1-3; 8 nucleotides match TRBD1. Material: CD8+ T cells from PBMCs. Here the CDR3 reads CSPHLTGAPFLGGNTIYF. As DNA, the CDR3 is TGCAGTCCCCACCTGACAGGGGCTCCGTTTTTAGGTGGAAACACCATATATTTT.